Listed here is a single T cell receptor (beta chain). This clone was detected a few times. Its antigen has not been determined. One base away there is no much larger clone; base qualities are not given. These data originate in a study of cytomegalovirus exposure and HLA in healthy donors (dated by TCRdb to about 2017). With respect to the entire study: According to an earlier analysis of 587 of the donors, about 179 million T cells yielded roughly 110 million unique TCR beta sequences and approximately 300 Gb of sequence data. All discovery cohort repertoires had been generated using a single sequencing platform. Of the roughly 400 genotyped donors, about 80% fell in the genetic ancestry cluster associated with self-reported Caucasian donors. The later analysis used no new phenotypic data to find candidate immune exposures, relying instead on TCR beta sequences and their occurrence across donors. A later analysis re-analyzed previously published TCR beta repertoires from approximately 700 donors and added high-resolution HLA genotyping to study TCR occurrence patterns. Among around 400 genotyped donors of the cohort, an average of approximately 220,000 unique TCR beta nucleotide sequences was sequenced per donor, of which about 20% were non-productive. The study used immunosequencing to profile the T cell repertoires of 600 to 850 subjects and linked those repertoires to cytomegalovirus serostatus. A separate validation cohort of some 130 different subjects was used in addition to the roughly 700-subject first cohort. Genome-wide SNP genotypes for about 55% of the 666 donors were used in a later genetic analysis, which treated that subset as a discovery cohort. High-throughput TCR immunosequencing, statistical association of individual TCRs with disease status, and machine learning were combined to predict cytomegalovirus infection status. Typing coverage differed by locus: A, B, C, DRB1 and DQB1 were typed in about 629-630 donors, DQA1 in 522, DPA1 in 600 to 610, and DPB1 in just under 490. The study aimed to test whether signatures of past pathogen exposure could be identified by cataloging public T cell receptors. To decide whether each TCR beta V gene segment behaved as functional or pseudogenic, an earlier analysis of approximately 620 of the donors relied on high-throughput TCR beta sequencing. HLA typing covered class I and class II loci at four-digit resolution. Approximately 310 gigabases of sequencing data and tens of millions of unique TCR sequences were included in an early release covering under 650 HLA-typed donors. Because of strong linkage in the cohort, roughly five DR-DQ haplotypes were treated as single units for association and clustering. Donor age, sex, ethnicity and CMV serostatus were collected together with the repertoire data. Summary of the overall study and its limitations: In a later analysis, most CMV-associated TCR beta chains were found to appear HLA-restricted, with HLA associations seemingly driven largely by CMV exposure. A later analysis found that HLA-associated TCR beta chains were more clonally expanded and had lower generation probabilities than equally common non-associated chains. Roughly uniform sequencing depth across donors was assumed in presence/absence analyses, although this assumption may not hold. Several of the top co-occurrence clusters appeared to be linked to parvovirus B19, influenza, CMV and Epstein-Barr virus, according to a later analysis. When HLA alleles, especially DR and DQ, strongly co-occurred, attributing TCR associations to individual alleles was difficult. In a later analysis, some 18,000 TCR beta sequences were associated with specific HLA alleles at a false discovery rate of 0.05. In a later genetic analysis, a missense DCLRE1C variant was associated with V-gene and J-gene trimming of TCR beta chains, and the association was replicated in an independent cohort. The classifier was reported to diagnose cytomegalovirus status with high specificity and sensitivity in both the original and validation cohorts. In a later analysis, the rate of TCR association differed among HLA loci, with DRB1 alleles having the most associated TCRs and HLA-C alleles having the fewest. In vitro tests confirmed that three of the cytomegalovirus-associated TCR beta chains recognize cytomegalovirus antigens. Across donors, most TCR sequences were observed very rarely, whereas some public TCRs were present in many individuals. The sequencing pipeline was judged likely to have produced a cluster of highly shared sequence variants as a technical artifact. This cohort had only TCR beta chains sequenced, and the lack of alpha or paired-chain data limited which features could be detected. Because counts were too low, fewer than 20 rarely observed V segments, including chromosome 9 orphons, were excluded from the earlier analysis of 500 to 700 of the donors. Some IMGT-functional V segments, including TRBV6-2 and TRBV6-3, could not be distinguished by the 87-base-pair reads and were therefore excluded. According to the authors, the approach could potentially be generalized to other disease states and immunological phenotypes. In a later genetic analysis, fewer N-insertions in productive TCRs were reported among donors in an Asian-associated ancestry cluster than the roughly 700-donor mean. Immune exposure information for the cohort was limited to CMV serostatus. Correlated functional status among segregating V segments might be attributable to linkage disequilibrium, but an unknown experimental factor could not be ruled out. In an earlier analysis of 587 of the donors, most TCR beta V segments appeared in productive rearrangements about 87% or about 30% of the time, broadly matching IMGT annotations. Because some donors lacked HLA typing at each locus, the association tests relied only on the typed subset. A further reported finding was that TCR beta sequences accurately predicted the HLA-A and HLA-B alleles for most subjects in the first cohort. The study gave a list of 150 to 200 TCR beta chains associated with cytomegalovirus.

The germline V gene (reference sequence) supplies CDR1 SEHNR and CDR2 FQNEAQ. The CDR3 measures 14 amino acids from cysteine to phenylalanine. The sequence is cut down to CDR3 DNA, 42 bases in frame from base 1. Here V drops 7 bases and J drops 4 bases, and the junction holds 2 bases not matched to any gene. The cohort comprised hundreds of healthy bone marrow donors. At the time of sampling, all cohort members were nominally healthy, though unrecorded immune exposures were likely present. The donor tested CMV seronegative, placing the donor among the 350 or so seronegative members of the cohort. Every donor gave a peripheral blood sample, and the peripheral blood mononuclear cells from that sample were used for TCR beta sequencing. Genomic DNA extraction from the blood cell samples was performed with the Qiagen DNeasy Blood Extraction Kit. Libraries were constructed by the immunoSEQ multiplex PCR assay. For the multiplex PCR, a mixture combining 60 forward primers for TCR Vbeta segments and 13 reverse primers for TCR Jbeta segments was used. The CDR3 region of rearranged TCR beta genes was amplified from genomic DNA by a multiplex PCR assay. On the Illumina HiSeq System, the amplified TCR beta libraries were sequenced as 87-base-pair reads. As for how the authors treated the data: Across the 700 or so repertoires, a later analysis counted roughly 84 million unique TCR beta chains, 9.5 million to 13 million of which were shared by at least two donors. To remove PCR and sequencing errors, raw reads were error-corrected and collapsed into unique sequences using a nearest-neighbor algorithm that merged closely related sequences. CDR3 sequences were aligned to IMGT reference sequences to assign V, D and J gene segments. For a sequence to be retained, a match of at least six nucleotides to both a V gene segment and a J gene segment was required. Rearrangements were called productive when the CDR3 lacked stop codons and stayed in frame with V and J; all others were non-productive. Following IMGT convention, CDR3 was defined as the stretch from the second conserved V-encoded cysteine up to the conserved J-encoded phenylalanine. Sequences without an unambiguous match to a single V gene segment were excluded from the earlier analysis of approximately 560 of the donors. In an earlier analysis of several hundred of the donors, V segments were called functional above 56.7% productive rearrangements and were called segregating when the between-donor standard deviation exceeded 5%. A statistical classification framework was built to diagnose cytomegalovirus status from the catalog of TCR beta chain sequences. In a later analysis, TCR nucleotide sequences were compared against IMGT/GENE-DB human TR gene sequences so that V and J genes could be assigned. The TCRdist pipeline was used in a later analysis to assign CDR3 sequences and most-parsimonious VDJ recombination scenarios. In a later analysis, each TCR beta chain was defined by its CDR3 amino acid sequence together with its V-gene family, and reads lacking a unique V-gene family were excluded. As a way to deal with suspected cross-contamination and a sequencing artifact, a later analysis dropped approximately 570 nucleotide sequences that were highly shared and had low generation probability. A later analysis calculated a clonal expansion index for each public chain from normalized within-repertoire ranks of inferred template counts. In a later analysis, generation probabilities were computed using a VDJ recombination model fitted to out-of-frame rearrangements, and the results were checked against IGoR. A later analysis scored TCR-TCR, TCR-HLA and TCR-CMV co-occurrence with hypergeometric tests, applying a repertoire-size bias correction to TCR pairs. A later analysis estimated false discovery rates by permuting HLA or CMV assignments 20 times. A later analysis grouped co-occurring TCRs with DBSCAN, adding TCRdist sequence similarity when clustering within HLA-allele-positive subsets. Co-occurrence clustering excluded repertoires with fewer than 30,000 or more than 120,000 public chains, plus five with anomalous nucleotide sharing. Sourced from immuneACCESS, this table was stored by TCRdb with only in-frame sequences that have V and J called. A share of the clones is absent; for the studies checked, an unresolved V gene accounts for under half, and the remainder has no known explanation. V and J calls and clone size are as listed in that table; D and trimming were resolved from the DNA. In all, the sample holds 160,000 or so clones, and 80% of those were seen once. The ten largest clones represent 4% to 5.5% of the sample.

The rearranged chain carries TRBV7-9 and TRBJ2-1; 12 central nucleotides agree with TRBD2. Sequencing was done on a sample of PBMCs. This receptor was obtained from a man aged 25 to 40 in good health and CMV-seronegative. The bases are TGTGCCAGCACCGGACTAGCGGGGTACAATGAGCAGTTCTTC. It translates to CASTGLAGYNEQFF.